The present TCR beta chain was sequenced within a study of blood T cell repertoires in COVID-19. Study in general: T cells, B-cell-depleted T cells, or PBMCs provided the cDNA or gDNA that served as material.

V lost 2 bases, J lost 4 bases, and 9 bases lay in between. The V gene's germline CDR1 is MNHNY and CDR2 SVGAGI (reference sequence). The CDR3 covers 14 residues. Clones were sequenced by immunoSEQ multiplex PCR, and TCRdb holds only the in-frame ones, with some missing. The data hold approximately 300,000 clones, with 80% to 90% observed a single time. Participant age was about 18 to 95 years, and participants resided in roughly 24 US areas. Donors were grouped by their self-reported clinical history. Recovered participants had two consecutive negative NP/OP PCR tests, healthcare professional clearance, or symptom resolution.

The sample consisted of PBMCs or T cells enriched from blood (not recorded which). This sequence was found in a woman aged 18-29 years who had recovered from COVID-19. This chain joins TRBV6-6 and TRBJ1-3; D is undetermined. The CDR3 loop is CASSYRGTGNTIYF. The CDR3 region has the DNA TGTGCCAGCAGTTACAGAGGTACCGGAAACACCATATATTTT.